This TCR beta chain originates from a study of control samples from healthy donors and cancer patients. The table came from immunoSEQ multiplex PCR; TCRdb's copy has only in-frame clones and leaves some out. The table lists tens of thousands of clones, 95% of them singletons. The germline V gene has CDR1 MNHNS and CDR2 SASEGT. V lost 3 bases and J lost 5, with 7 bases in between. This CDR3 region has 12 residues. Input material: blood. The sequence came from a man aged 30 to 39 in good health. J is TRBJ1-2 and V is TRBV6-1; D is unresolved. Written as DNA, the CDR3 is TGTGCCAGCAGTGACAGTTGGTATGGCTACACCTTC. Amino acid sequence: CASSDSWYGYTF.